The rows below give T cell receptor beta chains drawn from one sample of a study of spatial heterogeneity in lung cancer. TCRdb re-called the 5' RACE reads with MiXCR, one entry per CDR3 protein. The profile covers over 50,000 distinct CDR3 sequences, with roughly 6.6% appearing a single time and about 14% taken by the ten largest. This material consisted of PBMCs, taken at surgery. The source of these receptors is a female donor with early-stage non-small cell lung cancer. The CDR3 runs from the conserved cysteine through the conserved F or W. D genes are given only for firm matches. Size tells how often a clone was seen (once, few, many) or the class of an expanded clone, and some rows leave it out.

D	V	size	J	CDR3	DNA
TRBD2	TRBV12-3/TRBV12-4	many	TRBJ2-5	CASSLGASGRQETQYF	TGTGCCAGCAGTTTAGGGGCTAGCGGGAGGCAAGAGACCCAGTACTTC
.	TRBV4-2	.	TRBJ1-1	CASSQDRGRRVTEAFF	TGTGCCAGCAGCCAAGATCGAGGACGGAGAGTCACTGAAGCTTTCTTT
TRBD1	TRBV12-3/TRBV12-4	few	TRBJ2-1	CASSPWDRENEQFF	TGTGCCAGCAGTCCCTGGGACAGGGAAAATGAGCAGTTCTTC
TRBD2	TRBV20-1	few	TRBJ2-7	CSASAGGRGEQYF	TGCAGTGCTAGTGCGGGAGGGCGTGGCGAGCAGTACTTC
TRBD1	TRBV28	few	TRBJ1-1	CASTLGQIFEAFF	TGTGCCAGCACCCTGGGACAGATCTTTGAAGCTTTCTTT
TRBD1	TRBV7-9	many	TRBJ2-2	CASSFSGTVGNTGELFF	TGTGCCAGCAGCTTTAGTGGGACAGTGGGCAACACCGGGGAGCTGTTTTTT
.	TRBV28	many	TRBJ2-5	CASSLAYSGQETQYF	TGTGCCAGCAGTTTAGCCTATAGCGGCCAAGAGACCCAGTACTTC
.	TRBV5-1	many	TRBJ2-3	CASSLGTRSSTDTQYF	TGCGCCAGCAGCTTGGGGACACGCAGCAGCACAGATACGCAGTATTTT
TRBD2	TRBV6-4	many	TRBJ2-1	CASSDSISGSSYNEQFF	TGTGCCAGCAGTGACTCCATTAGCGGGAGTTCCTACAATGAGCAGTTCTTC
TRBD2	TRBV11-2	many	TRBJ2-1	CASSGGLSSYNEQFF	TGTGCCAGCAGCGGGGGACTATCCTCTTACAATGAGCAGTTCTTC
TRBD1	TRBV3-1	many	TRBJ1-4	CASSSGQGGEKLFF	TGTGCCAGCAGCTCCGGACAGGGAGGTGAAAAACTGTTTTTT
.	TRBV18	medium-sized	TRBJ2-3	CASSGSNTDTQYF	TGTGCCAGCTCAGGGTCCAACACAGATACGCAGTATTTT
TRBD2	TRBV5-1	many	TRBJ2-5	CASSDRLAPETQYF	TGCGCCAGCAGCGACCGACTAGCCCCAGAGACCCAGTACTTC
.	TRBV25-1	few	TRBJ2-5	CASSDPVVRETQYF	TGTGCCAGCAGTGATCCCGTAGTGAGAGAGACCCAGTACTTC
.	TRBV25-1	few	TRBJ2-7	CASSALDRPYEQYF	TGTGCCAGCAGTGCCCTGGACAGACCCTACGAGCAGTACTTC
.	TRBV7-2	.	TRBJ2-3	CASSPHGASTDTQYF	TGTGCCAGCAGCCCCCACGGGGCAAGCACAGATACGCAGTATTTT
TRBD1	TRBV7-7	.	TRBJ2-3	CASSSMGQSTDTQYF	TGTGCTAGCAGCTCCATGGGACAGAGCACAGATACGCAGTATTTT
.	TRBV11-3	few	TRBJ2-1	CASSDVGGYNEQFF	TGTGCCAGCAGCGATGTGGGGGGCTACAATGAGCAGTTCTTC
.	TRBV7-9	few	TRBJ1-1	CASSFRMGTEAFF	TGTGCCAGCAGCTTTCGCATGGGCACTGAAGCTTTCTTT
.	TRBV7-3	.	TRBJ2-3	CASSFQGTDTQYF	TGTGCCAGCAGCTTCCAGGGCACAGATACGCAGTATTTT
.	TRBV9	few	TRBJ2-5	CASSVGWEGETQYF	TGTGCCAGCAGCGTAGGCTGGGAAGGGGAGACCCAGTACTTC